This T cell receptor beta chain stems from a study of blood T cell repertoires in COVID-19. The overall study: Samples representing acute and convalescent COVID-19 were sourced from the United States, Italy and Spain. The cDNA or gDNA used as material had been derived from T cells, B-cell-depleted T cells, or PBMCs.

Original handling: Amplified reference gene primers provided the basis for estimating nucleated cell counts. Method: immunoSEQ multiplex PCR; TCRdb's copy keeps in-frame clones and lacks some. V and J calls and clone size come straight from that table; D and trimming were deduced from the DNA. The sample shows over 150,000 clones, about 86% of them seen only once. Germline CDR1 and CDR2: KGHSH and LQKENI. This CDR3 spans 14 amino acids. V lost 3 bases and J 1 base, leaving 9 bases between the germline ends. This TCR derives from a woman aged 60-75 years with acute or convalescent COVID-19. Sequenced material: peripheral blood. V and J are TRBV18 and TRBJ2-5; possible D gene TRBD2, 5 bases. The CDR3 coding sequence is TGTGCCAGCTCACCCTCCGGGATCCAAGAGACCCAGTACTTC. This gives the protein CASSPSGIQETQYF.